This T cell receptor beta chain was documented in a study of OX40 agonist ivuxolimab in advanced cancers. Study in general: Among those enrolled, mean age was 60 years (range roughly 20 to 85) and about 81% were male. A history of anti-PD-1, anti-PD-L1 or anti-CTLA-4 therapy was acceptable, and about 37% had some. One hepatocellular carcinoma and two cutaneous melanoma patients partially responded.

Produced via immunoSEQ multiplex PCR; TCRdb's table is partial and in-frame only. Found here are tens of thousands of clones, about 90% of them singletons; the top ten hold 4.2%. Specimen: CD4+ or CD8+ T cells sorted from blood, collected in a trial of the OX40 agonist ivuxolimab. The TCR sequence derives from an adult with an advanced solid tumor such as melanoma, head and neck, liver or kidney cancer.

The CDR3 reads CASSWGDYAGTEAFF. In DNA form, the CDR3 reads TGCGCCAGCAGCTGGGGAGACTACGCCGGAACTGAAGCTTTCTTT. The chain carries TRBV5-1 and TRBJ1-1; D ambiguous. V dropped 3 bases and J dropped 5 bases, with 17 bases sitting between them. The CDR3 totals 15 residues. Germline V gene sequence: CDR1 SGHRS, CDR2 YFSETQ.